These 10 T cell receptor beta chains were sequenced from one sample in a study of blood T cell repertoires in COVID-19. Generated by immunoSEQ multiplex PCR, the TCRdb table keeps only in-frame clones and is missing some. Of roughly 200,000 clones detected, approximately 78% appear once; the ten largest clones hold less than 9.5%. The sequencing input was peripheral blood. The receptors were gathered from a woman at least 80 years old with COVID-19, enrolled during active disease.

The rearrangement joins TRBV13 to TRBJ1-3; D possibly corresponds to TRBD1 (6 bases). V lost 3 bases to trimming and J lost 1 base, with 13 bases between them. The germline V gene has CDR1 PRHDT and CDR2 FYEKMQ (reference sequence). This CDR3 has 16 residues. The CDR3: CASSFYRVGSGNTIYF. CDR3 DNA: TGTGCCAGCAGCTTTTACAGGGTAGGGTCTGGAAACACCATATATTTT.

The V gene is TRBV19, the J gene TRBJ2-3; 9 bases fit TRBD2. V lost 6 bases, J lost 5 bases, and 6 bases stayed unmatched. The germline gives CDR1 LNHDA, CDR2 SQIVND (reference sequence). This CDR3 has 14 amino acids. The DNA for the CDR3 is TGTGCCAGTAGCCCCAGCGGGGGGAAAGATACGCAGTATTTT. It yields the protein CASSPSGGKDTQYF.

The chain carries TRBV18 and TRBJ1-4; TRBD1 agrees at 9 bases. The ends lost 3 bases at V and 8 bases at J; junction bases unmatched: 10. CDR1 is KGHSH, CDR2 LQKENI, per germline. The CDR3 has 16 residues. The CDR3 bases are TGTGCCAGCTCACCCTCCGGGACAGGGTCTCAGGAAAAACTGTTTTTT. It translates to CASSPSGTGSQEKLFF. Looking up the rest from reference TRBV18 and TRBJ1-4 gives the full variable domain: NAGVMQNPRHLVRRRGQEARLRCSPMKGHSHVYWYRQLPEEGLKFMVYLQKENIIDESGMPKERFSAEFPKEGPSILRIQQVVRGDSAAYFCASSPSGTGSQEKLFFGSGTQLSVL.

The chain joins TRBV6-2 or TRBV6-3 to TRBJ1-2, with 7 bases matching TRBD1. Germline CDR1 is MNHEY and CDR2 is SVGEGT. There are 19 residues in the CDR3. Germline trimming cut 6 bases from V and 0 bases from J; bases unmatched to any gene: 19. The DNA for the CDR3 is TGTGCCAGCAGCCTACCGGGGTTAACTGGACAGGACGCTAACTATGGCTACACCTTC. The encoded protein is CASSLPGLTGQDANYGYTF.

The chain joins TRBV11-2 to TRBJ2-5, with D possibly matching TRBD2 (6 bases). The CDR3 is made up of 17 amino acids. V was trimmed by 7 bases and J by 5 bases, leaving 26 bases between them. Germline CDR1 and CDR2: SGHAT and FQNNGV. This CDR3 reads CASTPEGSGEAGETQYF. CDR3 nucleotides: TGTGCCAGCACCCCAGAGGGGTCGGGGGAGGCCGGGGAGACCCAGTACTTC.

The V gene is TRBV15, the J gene TRBJ2-3, with no clear D. This CDR3 comprises 14 residues. V lost 5 bases to trimming and J lost 2 bases, with 11 bases between them. Germline CDR1 reads LNHNV; CDR2 reads YYDKDF (reference sequence). The CDR3 protein is CATSGAGYTDTQYF. The DNA of the CDR3 is TGTGCCACCAGCGGTGCAGGATACACAGATACGCAGTATTTT.

This sequence joins TRBV2 and TRBJ2-6, with a tentative D call TRBD2 (7 bases). The CDR3 has 16 residues. Germline V gives CDR1 SNHLY, CDR2 FYNNEI. Trimming cost V 5 bases and J 2 bases, with 13 bases left between them. CDR3 residues: CASSSGGRAGANVLTF. The CDR3 nucleotides are TGTGCCAGCAGTTCGGGGGGCAGGGCTGGGGCCAACGTCCTGACTTTC.

The chain uses TRBV3-1 (or the pseudogene TRBV3-2) and TRBJ2-3; no clear D. Germline CDR1 reads LGHDT; CDR2 reads YNNKEL (reference sequence). This CDR3 comprises 13 residues. The ends were cut back, 0 bases at V and 8 bases at J, with 9 bases in the middle. CDR3: CASSQERGSTQYF. CDR3 nucleotide sequence: TGTGCCAGCAGCCAAGAGAGAGGTTCTACGCAGTATTTT.

This clone was observed once. The chain links TRBV7-2 to TRBJ1-1; D is possibly TRBD1 (5 bases). CDR3 size: 14 residues. The germline V gene encodes CDR1 SGHTA and CDR2 FQGNSA. Trimming stripped 5 bases from V and 5 bases from J, with 15 bases between. The CDR3 sequence is CASSPGGKETEAFF. CDR3 nucleotides: TGTGCCAGCAGCCCTGGGGGGAAAGAAACTGAAGCTTTCTTT.

This clone has more than one count but fewer than ten. The chain employs TRBV11-1 and TRBJ1-1; no clear D gene. Germline V CDR1 and CDR2: SGHAT, FQDESV (reference sequence). The CDR3 is 13 amino acids. V was clipped by 4 bases and J by 5 bases, with 11 bases between them. The CDR3: CASSSLGGTEAFF. CDR3 sequence (DNA): TGTGCCAGCAGCTCCCTAGGAGGAACTGAAGCTTTCTTT.